These 7 T cell receptor beta chains were sequenced from one sample in a study of OX40 agonist ivuxolimab in advanced cancers. Only in-frame clones appear in the TCRdb table, and some are missing; sequencing was by immunoSEQ multiplex PCR. The sample has some 71,000 clones, less than 90% seen once. Sample: CD4+ or CD8+ T cells sorted from blood, taken in a trial of the OX40 agonist ivuxolimab. The receptors stem from an adult with an advanced solid tumor such as melanoma, head and neck, liver or kidney cancer.

The gene calls are TRBV9 and TRBJ2-1; 9 positions agree with TRBD1. Per germline, CDR1 SGDLS and CDR2 YYNGEE. Trimming removed 5 bases from V and 6 bases from J; junction bases left unmatched: 9. The CDR3 sequence is 15 residues long. The CDR3 is CASRAGTGPPNEQFF. In DNA form, the CDR3 reads TGTGCCAGCAGAGCCGGGACAGGGCCCCCCAATGAGCAGTTCTTC.

This clone has only a few counts. The chain couples TRBV4-2 to TRBJ2-3; 8 nucleotides align to TRBD2. The trim removed 4 bases at V and 3 bases at J, leaving 15 bases unmatched. Germline values: CDR1 LGHNA, CDR2 YNFKEQ. The CDR3 runs 18 residues. The DNA of the CDR3 is TGTGCCAGCAGCCCCCATGGTAGAGCGGGAGTGGGTACAGATACGCAGTATTTT. Translation: CASSPHGRAGVGTDTQYF.

This chain links TRBV4-2 with TRBJ2-5, with TRBD2 identical over 9 bases. The end of the DNA aligns better with TRBJ2-7, so the J call may be wrong. Germline V lookup: CDR1 LGHNA, CDR2 YNFKEQ. This CDR3 comprises 16 residues. This CDR3 reads CASSQEASGAPYEQYF. Here the CDR3 DNA reads TGTGCCAGCAGCCAAGAGGCTAGCGGGGCCCCCTACGAGCAGTACTTC.

This chain joins TRBV30 and TRBJ1-1; D not certain. CDR1 is GTSNPN, CDR2 SVGIG, per germline (reference sequence). With 2 bases removed from V and 2 bases from J, the gap between germline ends came to 9 bases. The CDR3 is made up of 13 amino acids. The CDR3 DNA follows: TGTGCCTGGAGTAAGTATTACAACACTGAAGCTTTCTTT. This gives the protein CAWSKYYNTEAFF.

J is TRBJ2-5 and V is TRBV29-1; possibly TRBD1 or TRBD2 for D (5 bases each). V was shortened by 6 bases and J by 5 bases, with 16 bases between the two germline ends. Per the germline V gene, CDR1 is SQVTM and CDR2 is ANQGSEA. CDR3 size: 13 residues. CDR3: CSVGTVFLETQYF. Here the CDR3 DNA reads TGCAGCGTCGGGACGGTCTTTCTGGAGACCCAGTACTTC.

On this clone: The junction departs from germline at one end; a sequencing error may be responsible. The CDR3 reads CASREGTSWRNEQFF. The CDR3 nucleotides read TGTGCCAGCAGGGAAGGGACTAGCTGGAGAAATGAGCAGTTCTTC. The rearrangement links TRBV2 to TRBJ2-1, with TRBD2 matching 9 bases. Germline loops: CDR1 SNHLY, CDR2 FYNNEI. This CDR3 contains 15 residues.

The V and J genes are TRBV10-2 and TRBJ2-1; TRBD2 matches 7 bases. Germline CDR1 reads WSHSY; CDR2 reads SAAADI. CDR3 length equals 14 residues. With V trimmed by 6 bases and J by 0 bases, 2 bases remained unmatched. The DNA for the CDR3 is TGCGCCAGCAGAGGGACTACCTCCTACAATGAGCAGTTCTTC. Residues: CASRGTTSYNEQFF.